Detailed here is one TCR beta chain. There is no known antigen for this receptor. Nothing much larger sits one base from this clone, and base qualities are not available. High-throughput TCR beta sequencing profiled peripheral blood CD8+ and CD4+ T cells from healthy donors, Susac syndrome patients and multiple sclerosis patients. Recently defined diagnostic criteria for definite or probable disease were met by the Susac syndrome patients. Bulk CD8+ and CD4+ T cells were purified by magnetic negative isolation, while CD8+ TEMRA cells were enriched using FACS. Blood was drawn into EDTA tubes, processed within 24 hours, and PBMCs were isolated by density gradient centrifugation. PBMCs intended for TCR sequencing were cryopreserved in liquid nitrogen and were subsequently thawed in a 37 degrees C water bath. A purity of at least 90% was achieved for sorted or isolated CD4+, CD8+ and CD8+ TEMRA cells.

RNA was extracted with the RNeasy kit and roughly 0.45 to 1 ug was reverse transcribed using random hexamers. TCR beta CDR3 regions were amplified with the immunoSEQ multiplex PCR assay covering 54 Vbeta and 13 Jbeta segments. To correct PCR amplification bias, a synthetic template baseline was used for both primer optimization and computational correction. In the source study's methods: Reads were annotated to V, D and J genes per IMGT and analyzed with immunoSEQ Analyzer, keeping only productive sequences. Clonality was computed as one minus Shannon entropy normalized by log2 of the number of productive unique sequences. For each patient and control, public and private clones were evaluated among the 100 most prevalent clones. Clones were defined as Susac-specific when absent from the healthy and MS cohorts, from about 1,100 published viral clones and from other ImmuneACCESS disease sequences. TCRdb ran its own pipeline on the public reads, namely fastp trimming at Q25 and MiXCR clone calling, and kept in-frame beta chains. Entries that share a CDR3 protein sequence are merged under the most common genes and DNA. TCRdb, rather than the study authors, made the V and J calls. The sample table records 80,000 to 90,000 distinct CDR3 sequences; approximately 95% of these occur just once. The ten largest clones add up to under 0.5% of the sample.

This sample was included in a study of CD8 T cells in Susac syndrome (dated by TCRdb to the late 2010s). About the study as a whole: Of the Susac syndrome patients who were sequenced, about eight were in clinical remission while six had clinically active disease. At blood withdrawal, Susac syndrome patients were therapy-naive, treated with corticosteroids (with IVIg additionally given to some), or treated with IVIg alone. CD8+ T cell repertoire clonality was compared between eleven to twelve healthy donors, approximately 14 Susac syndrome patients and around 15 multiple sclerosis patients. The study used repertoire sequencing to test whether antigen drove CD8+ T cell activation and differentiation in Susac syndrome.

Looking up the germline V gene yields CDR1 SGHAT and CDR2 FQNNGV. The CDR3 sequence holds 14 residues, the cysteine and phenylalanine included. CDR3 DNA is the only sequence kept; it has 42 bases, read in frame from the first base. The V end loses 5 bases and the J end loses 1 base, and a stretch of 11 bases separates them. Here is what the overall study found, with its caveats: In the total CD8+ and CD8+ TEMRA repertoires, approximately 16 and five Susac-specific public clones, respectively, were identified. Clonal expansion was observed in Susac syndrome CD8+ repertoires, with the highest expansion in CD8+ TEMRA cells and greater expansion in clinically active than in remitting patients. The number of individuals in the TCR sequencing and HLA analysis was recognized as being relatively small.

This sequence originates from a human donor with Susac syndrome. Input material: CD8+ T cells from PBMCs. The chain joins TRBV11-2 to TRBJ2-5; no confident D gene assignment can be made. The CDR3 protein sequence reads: CASSPVGGQETQYF. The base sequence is TGTGCCAGCAGCCCCGTGGGCGGCCAAGAGACCCAGTACTTC.